Below are 4 T cell receptor beta chains sequenced from a single sample in a study of Ad26.COV2.S vaccination and SARS-CoV-2 variants. Sample treatment: about 20 received Ad26.COV2.S at low or high dose, single or two shots; 5 received placebo; per-sample allocation not given. Day 63 after the first injection of vaccine or placebo was the sampling time. Assay: immunoSEQ multiplex PCR; the TCRdb copy retains only in-frame clones and omits some. The repertoire includes 350,000 to 500,000 clones, more than 80% of them detected once, and 12% sits in the top ten. This material consisted of peripheral blood, taken in a trial of Ad26.COV2.S vaccine versus placebo. These receptors originate from a person aged 18-65 years who received the Ad26.COV2.S COVID-19 vaccine or a placebo.

V is TRBV7-6 and J is TRBJ2-6, with D possibly being TRBD1 (6 bases). V was trimmed by 3 bases and J by 0 bases, leaving 12 bases between them. Germline CDR1 and CDR2: SGHVS and FNYEAQ. The CDR3 runs 17 residues. CDR3 residues: CASSFLTGTSGANVLTF. CDR3 bases: TGTGCCAGCAGCTTTCTGACAGGAACCTCTGGGGCCAACGTCCTGACTTTC.

This chain uses TRBV28 with TRBJ2-7; D assignment may be TRBD1 or TRBD2 (5 bases each). CDR1 and CDR2 (germline): MDHEN, SYDVKM. Trimming stripped 7 bases from V and 4 bases from J, with 14 bases between. CDR3 size: 13 residues. The CDR3 bases are TGTGCCAGCACCGGGACGGATTATTACGAGCAGTACTTC. Translated, it gives CASTGTDYYEQYF.

The chain carries TRBV7-9 and TRBJ1-1; no reliable D call. The V gene lost 6 bases and the J gene lost 1 base, with 9 bases spanning the gap. The germline V gene has CDR1 SEHNR and CDR2 FQNEAQ (reference sequence). The CDR3 is 13 residues long. The CDR3 reads CASSLHGNTEAFF. The CDR3 bases are TGTGCCAGCAGTCTCCACGGGAACACTGAAGCTTTCTTT.

The rearrangement links TRBV2 to TRBJ1-2; D call uncertain. The germline V and J ends were trimmed by 6 bases and 8 bases, with 13 bases remaining between them. This CDR3 has 12 amino acids. Germline V gene data show CDR1 as SNHLY and CDR2 as FYNNEI. Here the CDR3 reads CASRANLEGYTF. The CDR3, as DNA: TGTGCCAGCAGAGCGAATCTAGAGGGCTACACCTTC.